This T cell receptor beta chain was sequenced for a study of OX40 agonist ivuxolimab in advanced cancers. Regarding the complete study: The costimulatory receptor OX40 (CD134) was targeted by ivuxolimab, a fully human IgG2 agonistic monoclonal antibody. Intravenous ivuxolimab was administered to patients every 2 weeks at six dose levels: 0.01, 0.1, 0.3, 1.5, 3 and 10 mg/kg. Of the roughly 54 dose-escalation patients, hepatocellular carcinoma was present in roughly 19, melanoma in approximately 15, renal cell carcinoma in 9 and head and neck cancer in 9. A male proportion of 75% to 85% and a mean age of 60 years, ranging from about 23 to 90, were recorded for the dose-escalation cohort. Prior anti-PD-1, anti-PD-L1 or anti-CTLA-4 therapy was permitted, and 40% of dose-escalation patients had received checkpoint inhibitors. Partial responses occurred in three dose-escalation patients: two with cutaneous melanoma and one with hepatocellular carcinoma. The point of sequencing TCRbeta in the periphery was to test whether ivuxolimab changed TCR sequence diversity and drove clonal T-cell expansion. The paper describes the monotherapy dose-escalation part (N of about 47 patients) of the phase I trial of ivuxolimab. General findings and caveats noted by the study authors: At doses of 0.1 to 3.0 mg/kg, clonal expansion of both CD4+ and CD8+ T cells in blood was seen between baseline and week 6. Partial responders in the 0.1-3.0 mg/kg groups had among the lowest normalized peripheral clonal expansion, especially among CD8+ T cells. Low levels of normalized T-cell clonal expansion were also seen in some patients who did not respond. The antigen specificity of the clonally expanded peripheral T cells was not determined. After ivuxolimab, expanded clones were on average more numerous among CD8+ T cells than among CD4+ T cells.

Spanning cysteine to phenylalanine, the CDR3 consists of 11 amino acids. Only the CDR3 DNA stays, 33 bases, in frame from base 1. The V end loses 7 bases and the J end loses 6 bases, and a stretch of 11 bases separates them. The germline V gene specifies SGHRS as CDR1 and YFSETQ as CDR2. Genomic DNA was extracted from sorted cells for sequencing of the TCRbeta CDR3 region. The immunoSEQ Assay was used for sequencing of TCRbeta CDR3 regions. As stored in TCRdb, this immuneACCESS dataset retains in-frame rearrangements with V and J assigned. A fraction of the clones does not appear; measured against another copy, unresolved V genes explain less than half of the discrepancy, and the remainder lacks a known reason. The sample table holds around 25,000 clones, of which roughly 80% were seen once. Together, the top ten hold about 1.5% of the sample. Note on this clone: No antigen is known for it. Per-base qualities were not stored, and no clone one base away is much larger.

The trial excluded patients who had a history of autoimmune disease or who were on systemic immunosuppression. In every dose cohort, peripheral blood was drawn for TCR sequencing at baseline, cycle 4 day 1, and cycle 7 day 1. The samples were drawn from a first-in-human, open-label, multicenter phase I dose-escalation trial of ivuxolimab. Adults with locally advanced or metastatic melanoma, renal cell carcinoma, hepatocellular carcinoma or head and neck squamous cell carcinoma were enrolled in the trial. Before TCR sequencing, CD4+ T cells and CD8+ T cells were sorted from peripheral blood as separate populations.

The receptor was isolated from an adult with an advanced solid tumor such as melanoma, head and neck, liver or kidney cancer. The specimen was CD4+ or CD8+ T cells sorted from blood, collected in a trial of the OX40 agonist ivuxolimab. Recombination linked TRBV5-1 to TRBJ2-7, and the D gene may be TRBD1, 6 bases matching. The CDR3 reads CASSPGVEQYF. The DNA is TGCGCCAGCTCGCCAGGGGTCGAGCAGTACTTC.